The entry that follows covers one T cell receptor (beta chain) sequence. As yet, its antigen is unknown. Analyses pooled second doses at about 4 or about 12 weeks. The germline V gene encodes CDR1 SEHNR and CDR2 FQNEAQ (reference sequence). J gave up 3 bases and V 2 bases, and 7 bases lay outside the gene matches. This CDR3 region has 16 residues. The record originates from a study of T cell responses to AZD1222 COVID-19 vaccine. Study findings and constraints: Spike-specific TCR breadth rose after two AZD1222 doses, and depth rose as well. Repertoires were obtained only post-peak T cell response. The study identified only a handful of AZD1222 recipients as seropositive at baseline.

Measured with immunoSEQ multiplex PCR; TCRdb has only the in-frame clones, and not every one. The sample yields about 270,000 clones, approximately 94% seen once. The sample was peripheral blood, taken 28 days after the second AZD1222 dose. The receptor's source is an adult who received the AZD1222 COVID-19 vaccine. The chain links TRBV7-9 to TRBJ2-1, with 7 bases that match TRBD2. The CDR3 is CASSLTLAGLYNEQFF. CDR3 coding DNA: TGTGCCAGCAGCTTAACCTTAGCGGGCCTCTACAATGAGCAGTTCTTC.